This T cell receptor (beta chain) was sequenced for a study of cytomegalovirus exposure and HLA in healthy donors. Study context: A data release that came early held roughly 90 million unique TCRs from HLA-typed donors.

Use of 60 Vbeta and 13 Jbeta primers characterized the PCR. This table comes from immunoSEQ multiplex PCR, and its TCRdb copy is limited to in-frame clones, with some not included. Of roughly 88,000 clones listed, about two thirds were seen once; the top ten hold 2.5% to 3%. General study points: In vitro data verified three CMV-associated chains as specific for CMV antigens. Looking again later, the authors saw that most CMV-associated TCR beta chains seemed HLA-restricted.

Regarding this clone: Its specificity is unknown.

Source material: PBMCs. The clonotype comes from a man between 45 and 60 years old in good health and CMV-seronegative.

The CDR3, as DNA: TGTGCCAGCTCTCAACAGGGTCCGTCCGACACTGAAGCTTTCTTT. Translated: CASSQQGPSDTEAFF. The V gene is TRBV18, the J gene TRBJ1-1, with D maybe TRBD1 (6 bases). Germline V gene lookup returns CDR1 KGHSH and CDR2 LQKENI. The CDR3 consists of 15 residues. V was cut by 6 bases and J by 3 bases, with 17 bases left in between.